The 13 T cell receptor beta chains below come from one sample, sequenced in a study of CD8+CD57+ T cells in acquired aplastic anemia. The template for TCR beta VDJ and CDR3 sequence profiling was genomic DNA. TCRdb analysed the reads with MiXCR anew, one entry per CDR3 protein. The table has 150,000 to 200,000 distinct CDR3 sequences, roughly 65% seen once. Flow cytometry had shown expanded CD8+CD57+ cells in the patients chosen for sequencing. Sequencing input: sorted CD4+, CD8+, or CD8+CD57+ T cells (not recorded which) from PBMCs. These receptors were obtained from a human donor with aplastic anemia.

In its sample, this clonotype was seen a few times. The CDR3 spells CASSLWEGPYEQYF. The CDR3 nucleotides read TGTGCCAGCAGCTTATGGGAGGGCCCCTACGAGCAGTACTTC. The J gene is TRBJ2-7, the V gene TRBV7-8, with 7 bases lining up with TRBD2. This CDR3 is 14 amino acids long. CDR1 is SGHVS, CDR2 FQNEAQ, per germline. The J segment lost 2 bases and the V segment lost 2 bases, leaving 3 bases of the junction unmatched.

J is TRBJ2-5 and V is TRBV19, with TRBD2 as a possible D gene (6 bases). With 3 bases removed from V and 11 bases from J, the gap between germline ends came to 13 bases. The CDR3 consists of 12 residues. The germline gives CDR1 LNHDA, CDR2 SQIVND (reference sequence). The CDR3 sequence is CASSIRGNEQYF. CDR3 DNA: TGTGCCAGTAGTATTCGGGGGAATGAGCAGTACTTC.

The CDR3 region has the DNA TGTGCCAGCAATATACTAGCGACAGATACGCAGTATTTT. This encodes CASNILATDTQYF. The chain carries TRBV6-1 and TRBJ2-3; TRBD2 agrees at 7 bases. Trimming took 7 bases from V and 3 from J; bases not matched to a gene: 4. The CDR3 has 13 residues. Looked up from germline, CDR1 is MNHNS and CDR2 is SASEGT.

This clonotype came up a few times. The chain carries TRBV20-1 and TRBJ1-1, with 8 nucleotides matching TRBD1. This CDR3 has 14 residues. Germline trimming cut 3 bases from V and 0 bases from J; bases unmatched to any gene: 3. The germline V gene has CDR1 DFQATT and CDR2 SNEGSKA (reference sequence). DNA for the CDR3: TGCAGTGCTAGTCGGACAGGGATGAACACTGAAGCTTTCTTT. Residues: CSASRTGMNTEAFF.

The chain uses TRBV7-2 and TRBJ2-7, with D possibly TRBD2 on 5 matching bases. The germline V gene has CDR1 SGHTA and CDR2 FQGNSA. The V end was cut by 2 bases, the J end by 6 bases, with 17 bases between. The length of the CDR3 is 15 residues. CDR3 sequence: CASSLIHRGEGEQYF. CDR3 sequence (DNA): TGTGCCAGCAGCTTAATTCATCGGGGAGAGGGCGAGCAGTACTTC. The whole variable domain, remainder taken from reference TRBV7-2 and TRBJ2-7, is GAGVSQSPSNKVTEKGKDVELRCDPISGHTALYWYRQSLGQGLEFLIYFQGNSAPDKSGLPSDRFSAERTGGSVSTLTIQRTQQEDSAVYLCASSLIHRGEGEQYFGPGTRLTVT.

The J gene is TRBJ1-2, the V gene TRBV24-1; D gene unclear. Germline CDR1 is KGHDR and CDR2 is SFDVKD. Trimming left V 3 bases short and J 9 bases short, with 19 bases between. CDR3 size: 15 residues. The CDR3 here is CATSDTTTRRDSYTF. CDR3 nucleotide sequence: TGTGCCACCAGTGATACGACGACCAGACGGGATAGCTACACCTTC.

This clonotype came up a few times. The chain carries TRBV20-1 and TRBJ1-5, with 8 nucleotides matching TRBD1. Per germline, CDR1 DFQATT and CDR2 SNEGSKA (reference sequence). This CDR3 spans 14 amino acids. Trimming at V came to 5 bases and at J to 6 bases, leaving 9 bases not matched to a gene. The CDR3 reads CSAVNLQGAQPQHF. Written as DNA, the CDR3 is TGCAGTGCTGTGAACCTCCAGGGGGCTCAGCCCCAGCATTTT.

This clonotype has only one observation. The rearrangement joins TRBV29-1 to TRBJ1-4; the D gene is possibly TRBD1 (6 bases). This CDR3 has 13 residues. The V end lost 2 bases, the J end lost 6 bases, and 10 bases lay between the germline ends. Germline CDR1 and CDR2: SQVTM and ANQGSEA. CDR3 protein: CSVERRGDEKLFF. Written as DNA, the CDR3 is TGCAGCGTTGAACGCAGGGGTGATGAAAAACTGTTTTTT.

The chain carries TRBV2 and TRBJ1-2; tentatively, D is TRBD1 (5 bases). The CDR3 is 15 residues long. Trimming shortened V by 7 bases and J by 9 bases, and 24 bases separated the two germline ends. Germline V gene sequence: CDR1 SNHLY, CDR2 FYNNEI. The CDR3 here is CASNHPLREGIRYTF. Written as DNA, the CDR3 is TGTGCCAGCAATCACCCCCTCCGGGAGGGGATTCGCTACACCTTC. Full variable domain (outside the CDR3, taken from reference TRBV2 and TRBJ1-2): EPEVTQTPSHQVTQMGQEVILRCVPISNHLYFYWYRQILGQKVEFLVSFYNNEISEKSEIFDDQFSVERPDGSNFTLKIRSTKLEDSAMYFCASNHPLREGIRYTFGSGTRLTVV.

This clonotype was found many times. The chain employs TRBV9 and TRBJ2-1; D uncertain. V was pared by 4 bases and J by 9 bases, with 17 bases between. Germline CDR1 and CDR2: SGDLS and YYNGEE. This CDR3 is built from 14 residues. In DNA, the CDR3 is TGTGCCAGCAGCCCTTCCTTATATAAGGGTGAGCAGTTCTTC. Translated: CASSPSLYKGEQFF.

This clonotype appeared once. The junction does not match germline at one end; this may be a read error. DNA for the CDR3: TGTGCTAGCAGCCCTCTCCGGGACACCTCCTACGAGCAGTACTTC. It specifies CASSPLRDTSYEQYF. The rearrangement joins TRBV7-7 to TRBJ2-7; possible D gene TRBD1, 6 bases. This CDR3 has 15 residues. Germline V gives CDR1 SSHAT, CDR2 FNYEAQ (reference sequence).

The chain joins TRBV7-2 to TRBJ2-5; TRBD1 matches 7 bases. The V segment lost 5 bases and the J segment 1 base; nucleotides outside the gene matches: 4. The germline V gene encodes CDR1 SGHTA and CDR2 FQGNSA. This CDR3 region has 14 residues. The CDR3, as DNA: TGTGCCAGCAGCAGGAACAGGGGCCAAGAGACCCAGTACTTC. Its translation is CASSRNRGQETQYF.

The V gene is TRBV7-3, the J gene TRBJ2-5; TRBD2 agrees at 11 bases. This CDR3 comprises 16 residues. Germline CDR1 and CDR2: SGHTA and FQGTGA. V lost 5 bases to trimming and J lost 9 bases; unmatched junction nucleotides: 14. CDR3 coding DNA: TGTGCCAGCAGCCCTACGACTAGCGGGAAGGCGGGGGCCCAGTACTTC. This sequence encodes CASSPTTSGKAGAQYF.